This entry concerns a single T cell receptor (beta chain). The data derive from a study of blood T cell repertoires in COVID-19. On the study more broadly: Samples representing acute and convalescent COVID-19 were sourced from the United States, Italy and Spain.

As originally analysed: Reference gene primer amplification yielded estimated nucleated cell counts. Sequenced by immunoSEQ multiplex PCR; TCRdb stores in-frame clones only, minus some. D and trimming were read from the DNA, whereas the V and J calls and clone size are those reported in that table. The sample records about 75,000 clones, 88% being singletons. The CDR3 runs to 15 residues. Germline-derived CDR1 and CDR2 are SGHVS and FNYEAQ. The V end lost 5 bases, the J end lost 8 bases, and 18 bases lay between the germline ends. The chain recombines TRBV7-6 with TRBJ2-2; TRBD1 might be the D (6 bases). The TCR was taken from a human donor in a cohort sampled during active COVID-19. The sample taken for sequencing was peripheral blood. Here the CDR3 DNA reads TGTGCCAGCAGCGCTAGGGACAACCCGAGGGGGGAGCTGTTTTTT. The encoded protein is CASSARDNPRGELFF.